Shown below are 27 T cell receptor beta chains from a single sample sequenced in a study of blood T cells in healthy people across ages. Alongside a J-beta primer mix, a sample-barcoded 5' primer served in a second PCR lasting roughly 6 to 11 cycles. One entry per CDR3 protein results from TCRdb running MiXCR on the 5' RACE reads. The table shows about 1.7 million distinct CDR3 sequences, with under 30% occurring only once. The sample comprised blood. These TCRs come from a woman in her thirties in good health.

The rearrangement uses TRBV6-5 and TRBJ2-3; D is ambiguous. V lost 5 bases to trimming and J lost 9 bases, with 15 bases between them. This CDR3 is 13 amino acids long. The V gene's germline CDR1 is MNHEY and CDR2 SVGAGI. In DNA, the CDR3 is TGTGCCAGCAGTGAACTCGGACCCGGCACGCAGTATTTT. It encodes CASSELGPGTQYF.

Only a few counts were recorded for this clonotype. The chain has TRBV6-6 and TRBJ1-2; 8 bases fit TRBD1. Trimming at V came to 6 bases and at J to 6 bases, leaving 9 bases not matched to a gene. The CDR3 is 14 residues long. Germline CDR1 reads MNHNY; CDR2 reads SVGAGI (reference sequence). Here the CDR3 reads CASSYDRGNNGYTF. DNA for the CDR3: TGTGCCAGCAGCTACGACAGGGGAAATAATGGCTACACCTTC.

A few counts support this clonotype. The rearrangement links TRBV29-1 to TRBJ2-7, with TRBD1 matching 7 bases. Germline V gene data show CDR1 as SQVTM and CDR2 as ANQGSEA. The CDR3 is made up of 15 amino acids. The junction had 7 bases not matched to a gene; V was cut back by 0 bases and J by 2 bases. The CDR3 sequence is CSVEDPAGGPYEQYF. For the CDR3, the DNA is TGCAGCGTTGAAGATCCGGCAGGGGGACCCTACGAGCAGTACTTC.

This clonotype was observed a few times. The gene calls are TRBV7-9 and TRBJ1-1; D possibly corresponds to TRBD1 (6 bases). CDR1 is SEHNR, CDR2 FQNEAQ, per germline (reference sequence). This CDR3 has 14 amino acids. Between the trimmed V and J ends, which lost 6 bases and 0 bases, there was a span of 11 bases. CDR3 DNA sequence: TGTGCCAGCAGGTTGACAGGAGTGAACACTGAAGCTTTCTTT. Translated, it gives CASRLTGVNTEAFF.

CDR3: CASSNHPTGGEQYF. Here the CDR3 DNA reads TGCGCCAGCAGCAACCACCCGACAGGAGGCGAGCAGTACTTC. The chain has TRBV5-1 and TRBJ2-5; D is perhaps TRBD1 (6 bases). The assigned J gene may be wrong: the sequence end matches TRBJ2-7 better. Germline CDR1 reads SGHRS; CDR2 reads YFSETQ. CDR3 length: 14 amino acids.

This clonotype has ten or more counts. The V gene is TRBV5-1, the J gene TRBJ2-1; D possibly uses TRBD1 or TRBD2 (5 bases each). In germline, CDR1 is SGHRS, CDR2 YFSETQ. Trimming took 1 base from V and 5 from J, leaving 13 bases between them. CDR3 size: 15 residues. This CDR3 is CASSLIPGRDNEQFF. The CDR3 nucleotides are TGCGCCAGCAGCTTGATTCCAGGGCGGGACAATGAGCAGTTCTTC.

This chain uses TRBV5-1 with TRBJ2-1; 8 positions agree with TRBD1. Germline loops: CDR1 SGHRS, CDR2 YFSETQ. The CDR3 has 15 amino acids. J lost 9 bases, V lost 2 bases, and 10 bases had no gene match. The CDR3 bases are TGCGCCAGCAGCTTCTCCGGGACAGGACTTCTTGAGCAGTTCTTC. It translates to CASSFSGTGLLEQFF.

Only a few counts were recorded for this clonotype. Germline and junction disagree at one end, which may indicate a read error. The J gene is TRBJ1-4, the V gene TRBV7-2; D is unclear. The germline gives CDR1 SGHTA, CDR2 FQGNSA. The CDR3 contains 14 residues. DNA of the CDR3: TGTGCCAGCAGCTCCGACGCCACTAATGAAAAACGGTTTTTT. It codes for CASSSDATNEKRFF. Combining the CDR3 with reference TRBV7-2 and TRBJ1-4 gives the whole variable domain GAGVSQSPSNKVTEKGKDVELRCDPISGHTALYWYRQSLGQGLEFLIYFQGNSAPDKSGLPSDRFSAERTGGSVSTLTIQRTQQEDSAVYLCASSSDATNEKRFFGSGTQLSVL.

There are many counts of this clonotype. The CDR3 DNA sequence: TGCAGTGCTACCCGGTCAAGACAAGAAAACATTCAGTACTTC. It specifies CSATRSRQENIQYF. The chain joins TRBV20-1 to TRBJ2-4; D is unresolved. Trimming pared 4 bases from V and 5 bases from J, leaving 15 bases between. The CDR3 is made up of 14 amino acids. Germline V gene lookup returns CDR1 DFQATT and CDR2 SNEGSKA (reference sequence).

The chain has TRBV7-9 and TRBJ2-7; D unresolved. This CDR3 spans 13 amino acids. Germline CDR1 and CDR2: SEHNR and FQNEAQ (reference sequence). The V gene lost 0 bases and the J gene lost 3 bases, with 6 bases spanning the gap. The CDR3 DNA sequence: TGTGCCAGCAGCTTAGCGGACCGCTACGAGCAGTACTTC. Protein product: CASSLADRYEQYF. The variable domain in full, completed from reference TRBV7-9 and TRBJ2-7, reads DTGVSQNPRHKITKRGQNVTFRCDPISEHNRLYWYRQTLGQGPEFLTYFQNEAQLEKSRLLSDRFSAERPKGSFSTLEIQRTEQGDSAMYLCASSLADRYEQYFGPGTRLTVT.

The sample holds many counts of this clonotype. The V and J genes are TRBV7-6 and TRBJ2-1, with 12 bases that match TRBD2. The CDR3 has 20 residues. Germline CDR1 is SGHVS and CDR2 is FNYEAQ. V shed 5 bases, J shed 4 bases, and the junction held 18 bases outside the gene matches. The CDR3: CASSPFGTSGSRGVYNEQFF. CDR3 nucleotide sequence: TGTGCCAGCAGCCCCTTTGGGACTAGCGGGTCCCGGGGGGTATACAATGAGCAGTTCTTC.

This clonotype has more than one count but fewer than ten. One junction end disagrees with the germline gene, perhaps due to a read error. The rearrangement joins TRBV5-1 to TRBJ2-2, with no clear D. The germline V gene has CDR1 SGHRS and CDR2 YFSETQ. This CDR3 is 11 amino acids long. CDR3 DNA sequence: TGTGCCAGCAGCATAACCGGGGAGCTGTTTTTT. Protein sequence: CASSITGELFF. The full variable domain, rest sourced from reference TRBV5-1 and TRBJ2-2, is KAGVTQTPRYLIKTRGQQVTLSCSPISGHRSVSWYQQTPGQGLQFLFEYFSETQRNKGNFPGRFSGRQFSNSRSEMNVSTLELGDSALYLCASSITGELFFGEGSRLTVL.

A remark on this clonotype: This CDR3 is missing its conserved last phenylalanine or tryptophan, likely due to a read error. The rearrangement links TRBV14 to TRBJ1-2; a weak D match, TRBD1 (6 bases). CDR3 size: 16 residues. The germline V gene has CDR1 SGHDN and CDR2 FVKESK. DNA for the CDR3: TGTGCCAGCAACCAAGAAGATTTTAGGGGGGACTATGGCTACACCTGC. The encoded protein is CASNQEDFRGDYGYTC.

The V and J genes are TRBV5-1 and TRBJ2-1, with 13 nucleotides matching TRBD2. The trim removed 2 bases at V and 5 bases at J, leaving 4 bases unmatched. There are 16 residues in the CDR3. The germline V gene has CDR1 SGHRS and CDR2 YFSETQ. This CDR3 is CASSFPGLAGNNEQFF. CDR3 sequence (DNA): TGCGCCAGCAGCTTCCCGGGACTAGCGGGGAACAATGAGCAGTTCTTC.

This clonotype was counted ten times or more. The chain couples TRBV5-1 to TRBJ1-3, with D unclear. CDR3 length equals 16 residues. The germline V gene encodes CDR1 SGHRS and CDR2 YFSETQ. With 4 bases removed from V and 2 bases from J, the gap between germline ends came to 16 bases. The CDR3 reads CASSPEVWTAGNTIYF. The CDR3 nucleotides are TGCGCCAGCAGCCCGGAGGTCTGGACTGCTGGAAACACCATATATTTT.

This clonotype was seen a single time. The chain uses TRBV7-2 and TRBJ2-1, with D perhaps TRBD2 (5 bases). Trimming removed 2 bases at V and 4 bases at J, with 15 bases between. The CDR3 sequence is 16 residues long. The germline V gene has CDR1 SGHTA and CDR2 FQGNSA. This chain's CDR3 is CASSLTLRAMYNEQFF. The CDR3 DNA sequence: TGTGCCAGCAGCTTAACATTGAGGGCGATGTACAATGAGCAGTTCTTC.

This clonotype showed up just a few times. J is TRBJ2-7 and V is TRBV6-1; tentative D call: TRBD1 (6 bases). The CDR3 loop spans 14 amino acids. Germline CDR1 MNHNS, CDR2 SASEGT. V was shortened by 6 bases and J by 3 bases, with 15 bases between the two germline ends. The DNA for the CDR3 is TGTGCCAGCAGGGAAAGGACAGCTATCTACGAGCAGTACTTC. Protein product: CASRERTAIYEQYF.

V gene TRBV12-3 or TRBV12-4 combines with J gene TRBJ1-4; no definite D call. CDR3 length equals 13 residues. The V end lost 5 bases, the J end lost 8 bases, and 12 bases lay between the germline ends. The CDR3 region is CASSLRPAEKLFF. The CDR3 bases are TGTGCCAGCAGTCTGAGGCCGGCGGAAAAACTGTTTTTT.

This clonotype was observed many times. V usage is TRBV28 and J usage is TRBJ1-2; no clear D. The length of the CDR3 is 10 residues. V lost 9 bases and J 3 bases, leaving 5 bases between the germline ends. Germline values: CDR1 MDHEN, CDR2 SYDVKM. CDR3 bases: TGTGCCAGTCGCGACTATGGCTACACCTTC. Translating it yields CASRDYGYTF.

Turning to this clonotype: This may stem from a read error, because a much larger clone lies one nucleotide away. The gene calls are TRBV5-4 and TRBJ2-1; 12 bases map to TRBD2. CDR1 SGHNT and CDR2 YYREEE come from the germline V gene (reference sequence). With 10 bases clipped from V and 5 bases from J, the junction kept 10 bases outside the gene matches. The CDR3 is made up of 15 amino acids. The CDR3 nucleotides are TGTGCCGGCACCACTCGGACTAGCGGGAACAATGAGCAGTTCTTC. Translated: CAGTTRTSGNNEQFF.

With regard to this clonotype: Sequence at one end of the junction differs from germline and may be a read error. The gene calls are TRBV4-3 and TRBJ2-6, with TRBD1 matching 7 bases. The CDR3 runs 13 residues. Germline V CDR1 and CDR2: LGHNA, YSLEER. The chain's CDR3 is CASSHSRTGVPTF. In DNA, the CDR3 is TGCGCCAGCAGCCACTCTAGGACAGGCGTCCCGACTTTC.

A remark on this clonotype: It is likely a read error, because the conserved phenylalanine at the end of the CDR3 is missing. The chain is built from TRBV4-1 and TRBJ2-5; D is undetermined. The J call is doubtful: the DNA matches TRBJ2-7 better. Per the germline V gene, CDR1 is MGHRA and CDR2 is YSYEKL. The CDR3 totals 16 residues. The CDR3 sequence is CASSHPPPSSSYEQYC. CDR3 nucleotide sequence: TGCGCCAGCAGCCATCCCCCCCCGAGTAGCTCCTACGAGCAGTACTGC.

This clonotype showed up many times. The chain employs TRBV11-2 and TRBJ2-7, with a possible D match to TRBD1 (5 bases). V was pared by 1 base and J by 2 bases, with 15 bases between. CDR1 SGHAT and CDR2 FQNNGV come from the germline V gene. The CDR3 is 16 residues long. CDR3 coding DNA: TGTGCCAGCAGCTTAGGCCACTCTCAGGGAACCTACGAGCAGTACTTC. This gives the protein CASSLGHSQGTYEQYF. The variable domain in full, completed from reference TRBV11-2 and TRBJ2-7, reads EAGVAQSPRYKIIEKRQSVAFWCNPISGHATLYWYQQILGQGPKLLIQFQNNGVVDDSQLPKDRFSAERLKGVDSTLKIQPAKLEDSAVYLCASSLGHSQGTYEQYFGPGTRLTVT.

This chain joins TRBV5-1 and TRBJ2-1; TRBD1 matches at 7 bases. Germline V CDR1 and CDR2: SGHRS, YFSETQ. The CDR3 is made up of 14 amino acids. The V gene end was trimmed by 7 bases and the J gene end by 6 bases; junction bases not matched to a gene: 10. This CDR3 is CASSPGTAFNEQFF. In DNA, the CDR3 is TGCGCCAGCTCCCCCGGGACAGCCTTCAATGAGCAGTTCTTC.

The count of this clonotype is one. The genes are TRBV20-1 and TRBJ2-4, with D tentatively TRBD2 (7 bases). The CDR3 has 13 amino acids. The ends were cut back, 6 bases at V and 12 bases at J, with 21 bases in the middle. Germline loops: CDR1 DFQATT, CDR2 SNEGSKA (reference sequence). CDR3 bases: TGCAGTGCCGAGCGGCGAGGGGGGGACACTCAGTACTTC. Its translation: CSAERRGGDTQYF.

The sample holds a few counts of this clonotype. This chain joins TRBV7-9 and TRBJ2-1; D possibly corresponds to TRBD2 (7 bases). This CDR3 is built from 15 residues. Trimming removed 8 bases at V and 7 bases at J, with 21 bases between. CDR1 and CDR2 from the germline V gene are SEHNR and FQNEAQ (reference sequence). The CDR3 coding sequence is TGTGCCAGCGGTCCCAGGACTAGGAGGGGGAATGAGCAGTTCTTC. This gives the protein CASGPRTRRGNEQFF.

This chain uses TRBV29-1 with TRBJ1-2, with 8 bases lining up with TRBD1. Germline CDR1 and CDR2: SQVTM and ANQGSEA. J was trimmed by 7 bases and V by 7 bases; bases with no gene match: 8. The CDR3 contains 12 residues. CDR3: CSAPDRESGYTF. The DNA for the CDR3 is TGCAGCGCCCCGGACAGGGAGAGTGGCTACACCTTC. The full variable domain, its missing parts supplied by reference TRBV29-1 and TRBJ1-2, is SAVISQKPSRDICQRGTSLTIQCQVDSQVTMMFWYRQQPGQSLTLIATANQGSEATYESGFVIDKFPISRPNLTFSTLTVSNMSPEDSSIYLCSAPDRESGYTFGSGTRLTVV.